The present T cell receptor beta chain was sequenced within a study of T-cell reconstitution after alpha-beta-depleted transplantation in children. This clonotype was observed at least ten times. As it was prepared, the TCRbeta library received unique molecular identifiers. MiXCR, applied by TCRdb to the PCR reads, yields one record per CDR3 protein. The table records hundreds of thousands of distinct CDR3 sequences, 16% of them present only once. V was clipped by 2 bases and J by 7 bases, with 4 bases between them. The CDR3 length is 12 residues. Germline lookup yields CDR1 KGHDR and CDR2 SFDVKD. Source: PBMCs from the stem cell graft donor, taken from the stem cell graft. The rearrangement joins TRBV24-1 to TRBJ1-4; no clear D gene. This receptor was obtained from a human donor who donated a stem cell graft to a child with acute myeloid leukemia. CDR3 in amino acids: CATSDYGEKLFF. DNA for the CDR3: TGTGCCACCAGTGATTACGGTGAAAAACTGTTTTTT.